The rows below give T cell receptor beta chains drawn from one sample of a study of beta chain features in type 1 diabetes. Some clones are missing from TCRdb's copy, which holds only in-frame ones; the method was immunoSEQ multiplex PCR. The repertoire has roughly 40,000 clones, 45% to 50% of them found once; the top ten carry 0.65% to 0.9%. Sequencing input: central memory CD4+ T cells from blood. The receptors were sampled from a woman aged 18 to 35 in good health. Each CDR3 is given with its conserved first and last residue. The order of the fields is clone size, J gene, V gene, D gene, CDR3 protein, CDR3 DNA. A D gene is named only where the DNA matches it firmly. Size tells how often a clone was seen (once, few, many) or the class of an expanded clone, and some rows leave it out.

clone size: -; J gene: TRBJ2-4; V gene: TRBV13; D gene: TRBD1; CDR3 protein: CASSLGQTGTAKNIQYF; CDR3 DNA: TGTGCCAGCAGCTTAGGCCAGACAGGGACAGCCAAAAACATTCAGTACTTC
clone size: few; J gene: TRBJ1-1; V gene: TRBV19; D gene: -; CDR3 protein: CASSIDPGAFIFTEAFF; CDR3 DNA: TGTGCCAGTAGTATTGATCCAGGGGCGTTTATATTCACTGAAGCTTTCTTT
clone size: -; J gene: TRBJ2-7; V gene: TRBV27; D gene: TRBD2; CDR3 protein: CASSQLAGAYEQYF; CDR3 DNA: TGTGCCAGCAGTCAGCTAGCGGGGGCCTACGAGCAGTACTTC
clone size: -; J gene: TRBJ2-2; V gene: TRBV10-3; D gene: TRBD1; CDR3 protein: CAINGQGARTGELFF; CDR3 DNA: TGTGCCATCAACGGACAGGGGGCTCGGACCGGGGAGCTGTTTTTT
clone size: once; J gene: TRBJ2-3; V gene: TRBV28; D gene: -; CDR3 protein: CASSLWPADTQYF; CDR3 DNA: TGTGCCAGCAGTTTATGGCCAGCAGATACGCAGTATTTT
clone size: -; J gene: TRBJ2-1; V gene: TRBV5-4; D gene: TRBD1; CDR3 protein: CAASPQGAFVEQFF; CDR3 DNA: TGTGCCGCTTCGCCGCAGGGGGCGTTTGTTGAGCAGTTCTTC
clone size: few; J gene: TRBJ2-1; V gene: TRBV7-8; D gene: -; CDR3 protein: CASSLSSSSYNEQFF; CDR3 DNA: TGTGCCAGCAGCTTAAGTAGTAGTTCCTACAATGAGCAGTTCTTC
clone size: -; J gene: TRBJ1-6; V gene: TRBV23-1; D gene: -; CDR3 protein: CASIRIQSSYNSPLHF; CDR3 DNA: TGCGCCAGCATCCGGATACAGAGCTCCTATAATTCGCCCCTCCACTTT
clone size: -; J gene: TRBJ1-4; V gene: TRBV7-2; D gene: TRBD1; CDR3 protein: CASSLLPTGGNEKLFF; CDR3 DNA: TGTGCCAGCAGCTTACTGCCGACAGGGGGAAATGAAAAACTGTTTTTT
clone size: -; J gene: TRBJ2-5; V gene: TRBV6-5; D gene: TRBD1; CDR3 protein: CASSSLQGAVRETQYF; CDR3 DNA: TGTGCCAGCAGTTCGCTACAGGGGGCCGTAAGGGAGACCCAGTACTTC
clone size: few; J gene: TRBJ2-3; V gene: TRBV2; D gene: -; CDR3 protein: CASTDPGDTQYF; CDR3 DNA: TGTGCCAGCACCGACCCAGGGGATACGCAGTATTTT
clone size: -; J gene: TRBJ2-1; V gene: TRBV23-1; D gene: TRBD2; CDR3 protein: CASSQSSLAGLPSYNEQFF; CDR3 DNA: TGCGCCAGCAGTCAATCGTCACTAGCGGGACTTCCCTCCTACAATGAGCAGTTCTTC
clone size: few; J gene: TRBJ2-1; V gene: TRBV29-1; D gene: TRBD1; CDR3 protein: CSVAKPFPGTGAREQFF; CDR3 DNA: TGCAGCGTTGCCAAACCTTTTCCCGGGACAGGGGCCAGGGAGCAGTTCTTC
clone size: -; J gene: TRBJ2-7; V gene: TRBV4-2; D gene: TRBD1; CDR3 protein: CASSQDHETGTYEQYF; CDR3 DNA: TGTGCCAGCAGCCAAGATCACGAGACAGGGACCTACGAGCAGTACTTC
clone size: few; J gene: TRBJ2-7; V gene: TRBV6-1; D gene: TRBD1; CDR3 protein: CASSPGTGFSYEQYF; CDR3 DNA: TGTGCCAGCAGTCCCGGGACAGGGTTCTCCTACGAGCAGTACTTC
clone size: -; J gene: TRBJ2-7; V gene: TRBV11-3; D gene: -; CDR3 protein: CASSLVVGGELVYEQYF; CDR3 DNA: TGTGCCAGCAGCTTAGTTGTCGGAGGAGAGCTGGTCTACGAGCAGTACTTC
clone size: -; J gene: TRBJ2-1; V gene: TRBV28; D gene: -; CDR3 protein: CASNSGQSQGEQFF; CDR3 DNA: TGTGCCAGCAACTCAGGACAGAGCCAGGGGGAGCAGTTCTTC
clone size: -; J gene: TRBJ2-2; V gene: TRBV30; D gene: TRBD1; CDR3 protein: CAWSRDRGTGELFF; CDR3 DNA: TGTGCCTGGAGTAGGGACAGGGGGACCGGGGAGCTGTTTTTT
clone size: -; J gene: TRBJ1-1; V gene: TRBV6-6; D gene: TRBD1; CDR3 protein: CASSSGQAKNTEAFF; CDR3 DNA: TGTGCCAGCAGTTCGGGACAGGCAAAGAACACTGAAGCTTTCTTT
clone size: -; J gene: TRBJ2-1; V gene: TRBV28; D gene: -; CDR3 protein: CASSLSGLASRDEQFF; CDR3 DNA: TGTGCCAGCAGTTTATCAGGGCTAGCGAGCCGGGATGAGCAGTTCTTC
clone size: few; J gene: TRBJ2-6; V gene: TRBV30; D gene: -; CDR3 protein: CAATNRKTFSGANVLTF; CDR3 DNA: TGTGCCGCGACGAACAGGAAAACATTCTCTGGGGCCAACGTCCTGACTTTC
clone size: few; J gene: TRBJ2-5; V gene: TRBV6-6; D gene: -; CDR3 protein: CASRTSLETQYF; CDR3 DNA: TGTGCCAGCAGGACTAGTCTGGAGACCCAGTACTTC
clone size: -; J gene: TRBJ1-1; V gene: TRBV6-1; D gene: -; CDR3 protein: CASTENGLGTEAFF; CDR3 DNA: TGTGCCAGCACCGAAAATGGACTGGGAACTGAAGCTTTCTTT
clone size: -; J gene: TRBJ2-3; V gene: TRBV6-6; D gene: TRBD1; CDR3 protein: CASKGQVLTDTQYF; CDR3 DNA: TGTGCCAGCAAAGGACAGGTACTCACAGATACGCAGTATTTT
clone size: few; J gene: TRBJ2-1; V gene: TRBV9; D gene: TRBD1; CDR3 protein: CASSQTDRTDRFF; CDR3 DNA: TGTGCCAGCAGCCAGACGGACAGGACAGATAGGTTCTTC
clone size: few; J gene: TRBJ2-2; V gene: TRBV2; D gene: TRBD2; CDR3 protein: CASRGLAGINTGELFF; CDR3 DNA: TGTGCCAGCAGGGGACTAGCGGGGATTAACACCGGGGAGCTGTTTTTT
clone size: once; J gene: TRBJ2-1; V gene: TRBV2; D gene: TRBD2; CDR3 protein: CAAGDSGGGNEQFF; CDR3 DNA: TGTGCCGCAGGGGATAGCGGGGGGGGGAATGAGCAGTTCTTC
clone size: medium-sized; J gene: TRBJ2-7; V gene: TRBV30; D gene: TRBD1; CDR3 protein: CASTGVFDEQYF; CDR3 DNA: TGTGCCTCAACAGGGGTATTCGACGAGCAGTACTTC
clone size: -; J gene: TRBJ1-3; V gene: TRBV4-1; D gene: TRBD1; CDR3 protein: CASSQGRGPGSGNTIYF; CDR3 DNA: TGCGCCAGCAGCCAAGGCAGGGGGCCCGGCTCTGGAAACACCATATATTTT
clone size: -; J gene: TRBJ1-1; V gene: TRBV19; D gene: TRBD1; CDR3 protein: CASRTMDRGETEAFF; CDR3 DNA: TGTGCCAGTAGGACAATGGACAGGGGCGAAACTGAAGCTTTCTTT
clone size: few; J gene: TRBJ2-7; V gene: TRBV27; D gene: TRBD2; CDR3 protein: CASSFQTSGAPLLYEQYF; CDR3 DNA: TGTGCCAGCAGTTTTCAGACTAGCGGGGCGCCCCTCCTCTACGAGCAGTACTTC
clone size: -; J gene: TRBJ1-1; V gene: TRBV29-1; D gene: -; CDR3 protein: CSVCRQGGRDTEAFF; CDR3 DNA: TGCAGCGTTTGTCGGCAGGGTGGTAGGGACACTGAAGCTTTCTTT
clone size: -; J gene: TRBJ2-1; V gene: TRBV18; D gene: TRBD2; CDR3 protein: CASSPKSSGSVEQFF; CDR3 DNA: TGTGCCAGCTCACCAAAATCTAGCGGGAGTGTTGAGCAGTTCTTC
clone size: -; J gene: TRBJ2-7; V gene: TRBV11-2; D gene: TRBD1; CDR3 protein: CASRTGLTYEQYF; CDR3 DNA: TGTGCCAGCAGGACAGGGCTTACCTACGAGCAGTACTTC
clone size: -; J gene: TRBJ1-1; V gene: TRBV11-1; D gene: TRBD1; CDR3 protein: CASRLYGTGATEAFF; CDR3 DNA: TGTGCCAGCAGACTCTACGGGACAGGGGCCACTGAAGCTTTCTTT
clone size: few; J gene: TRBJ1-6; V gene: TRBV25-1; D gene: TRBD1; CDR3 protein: CASQGTGRSPLHF; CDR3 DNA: TGTGCCAGCCAAGGGACAGGACGGTCACCCCTCCACTTT
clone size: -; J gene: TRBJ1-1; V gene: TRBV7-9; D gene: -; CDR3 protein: CASSLVNEAFF; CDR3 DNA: TGTGCCAGCAGCTTAGTCAATGAAGCTTTCTTT
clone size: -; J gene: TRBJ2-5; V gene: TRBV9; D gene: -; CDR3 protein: CASSPTGGEIGETQYF; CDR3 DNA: TGTGCCAGCAGCCCTACCGGCGGGGAAATCGGAGAGACCCAGTACTTC
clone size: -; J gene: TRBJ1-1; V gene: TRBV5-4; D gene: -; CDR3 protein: CASSSSGGSDTEAFF; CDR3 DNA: TGTGCCAGCAGCTCGTCCGGCGGGAGTGACACTGAAGCTTTCTTT
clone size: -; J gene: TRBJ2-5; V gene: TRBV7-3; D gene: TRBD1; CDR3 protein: CASSSGGYQETQYF; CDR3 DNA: TGTGCCAGCAGCTCAGGGGGTTACCAAGAGACCCAGTACTTC
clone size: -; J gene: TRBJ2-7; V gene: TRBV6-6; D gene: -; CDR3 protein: CASSYTGSWEQYF; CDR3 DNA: TGTGCCAGCAGTTACACAGGGTCCTGGGAGCAGTACTTC
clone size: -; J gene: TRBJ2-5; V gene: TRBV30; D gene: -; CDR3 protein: CAWSVETDGETQYF; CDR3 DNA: TGTGCCTGGAGTGTAGAGACAGACGGAGAGACCCAGTACTTC
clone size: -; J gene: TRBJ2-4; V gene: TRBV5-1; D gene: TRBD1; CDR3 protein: CASSLQGGATGAKNIQYF; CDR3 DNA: TGCGCCAGCAGCTTGCAAGGGGGCGCAACAGGAGCCAAAAACATTCAGTACTTC
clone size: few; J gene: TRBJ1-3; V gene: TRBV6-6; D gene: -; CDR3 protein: CASSQGGSGNTIYF; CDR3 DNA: TGTGCCAGCAGTCAAGGGGGCTCTGGAAACACCATATATTTT
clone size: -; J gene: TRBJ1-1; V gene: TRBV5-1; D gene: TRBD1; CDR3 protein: CASSSGKGTGHEAFF; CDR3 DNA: TGCGCCAGCAGCTCTGGAAAGGGGACAGGCCATGAAGCTTTCTTT
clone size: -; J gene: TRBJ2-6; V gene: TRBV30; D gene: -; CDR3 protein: CAWSSDTSGANVLTF; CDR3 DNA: TGTGCCTGGAGTTCCGACACCTCTGGGGCCAACGTCCTGACTTTC
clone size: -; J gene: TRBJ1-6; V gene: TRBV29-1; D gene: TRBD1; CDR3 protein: CSVGQGANSPLHF; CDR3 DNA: TGCAGCGTGGGACAGGGGGCAAATTCACCCCTCCACTTT
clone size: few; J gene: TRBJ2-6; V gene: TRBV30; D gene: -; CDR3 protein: CAWSHPGGRANVLTF; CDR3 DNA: TGTGCCTGGAGCCATCCCGGGGGAAGGGCCAACGTCCTGACTTTC
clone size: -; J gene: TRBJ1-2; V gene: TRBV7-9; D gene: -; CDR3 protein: CASSLGQADGYTF; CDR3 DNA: TGTGCCAGCAGCTTAGGACAGGCGGATGGCTACACCTTC
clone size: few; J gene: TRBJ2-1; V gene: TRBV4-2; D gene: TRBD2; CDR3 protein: CASSQGGGRAGFYNEQFF; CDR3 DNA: TGTGCCAGCAGCCAAGGAGGCGGGAGGGCCGGCTTCTACAATGAGCAGTTCTTC
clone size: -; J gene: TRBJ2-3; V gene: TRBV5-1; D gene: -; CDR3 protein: CASSSVGGSADTQYF; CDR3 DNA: TGCGCCAGCAGCTCGGTCGGGGGTTCCGCAGATACGCAGTATTTT
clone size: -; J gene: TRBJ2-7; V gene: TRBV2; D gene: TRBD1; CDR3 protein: CASVGTGWSVNHEQYF; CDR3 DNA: TGTGCCAGCGTTGGGACAGGGTGGAGCGTAAATCACGAGCAGTACTTC
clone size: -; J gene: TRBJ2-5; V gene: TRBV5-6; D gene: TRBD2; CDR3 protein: CASRGLAGPKTQYF; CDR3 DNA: TGTGCCAGCAGGGGACTAGCGGGACCAAAGACCCAGTACTTC
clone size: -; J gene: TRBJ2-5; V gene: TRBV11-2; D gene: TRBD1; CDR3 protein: CASSLGAGGVAETQYF; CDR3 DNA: TGTGCCAGCAGCTTAGGCGCAGGGGGCGTCGCAGAGACCCAGTACTTC
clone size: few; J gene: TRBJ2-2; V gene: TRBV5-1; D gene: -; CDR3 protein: CASSWAVPDTGELFF; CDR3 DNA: TGCGCCAGCAGCTGGGCTGTGCCGGATACGGGGGAGCTGTTTTTT
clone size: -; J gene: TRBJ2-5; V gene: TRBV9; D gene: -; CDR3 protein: CASSVGVSGIGLETQYF; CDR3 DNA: TGTGCCAGCAGCGTAGGTGTGTCGGGGATCGGCTTGGAGACCCAGTACTTC
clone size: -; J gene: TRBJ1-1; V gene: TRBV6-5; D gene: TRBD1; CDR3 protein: CASSYTGATEAFF; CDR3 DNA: TGTGCCAGCAGTTATACAGGGGCCACTGAAGCTTTCTTT
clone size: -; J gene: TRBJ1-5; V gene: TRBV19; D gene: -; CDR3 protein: CASSIWSPNQPQHF; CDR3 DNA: TGTGCCAGTAGTATCTGGAGCCCCAATCAGCCCCAGCATTTT
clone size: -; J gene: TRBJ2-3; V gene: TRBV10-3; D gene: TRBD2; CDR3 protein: CAISQQTSGIADTQYF; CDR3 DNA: TGTGCCATCAGTCAACAAACTAGCGGGATTGCAGATACGCAGTATTTT